These 13 T cell receptor beta chains were sequenced from one sample in a study of control samples from healthy donors and cancer patients. This table comes from immunoSEQ multiplex PCR, and its TCRdb copy is limited to in-frame clones, with some not included. The sample has some 90,000 clones, about 88% seen once. What was sequenced was blood. The origin of the receptors is a woman aged 55-70 years in good health.

DNA of the CDR3: TGTGCCAGCAGCCAAGTCGGCGGGGGGGCCGGCGAGCAGTACTTC. This codes for CASSQVGGGAGEQYF. The rearrangement links TRBV14 to TRBJ2-7, with 9 bases aligning to TRBD2. Trimming removed 1 base from V and 6 bases from J; junction bases left unmatched: 7. This CDR3 spans 15 amino acids. Per the germline V gene, CDR1 is SGHDN and CDR2 is FVKESK.

The V and J genes are TRBV9 and TRBJ2-7; weak D call: TRBD1 (5 bases). The V end lost 0 bases, the J end lost 4 bases, and 14 bases lay between the germline ends. CDR1 and CDR2 from the germline V gene are SGDLS and YYNGEE. This CDR3 region has 15 residues. CDR3 in DNA: TGTGCCAGCAGCGTAGATACAGGCTTGGGGTACGAGCAGTACTTC. This codes for CASSVDTGLGYEQYF.

V is TRBV21-1 and J is TRBJ2-7; no DNA check was done on the table's D call, TRBD2. TRBV21-1 is a documented pseudogene. The CDR3 extends over 13 amino acids. In DNA form, the CDR3 reads TGTGCCAGCAATAAGGGACTAGTTTACGAGCAGTACTTC. Translation gives CASNKGLVYEQYF.

The rearrangement uses TRBV7-8 and TRBJ1-1; D is uncertain. Trimming removed 2 bases from V and 4 bases from J, with 14 bases in between. The CDR3 length is 15 residues. Germline loops: CDR1 SGHVS, CDR2 FQNEAQ. The CDR3 loop is CASSLFSLLATEAFF. CDR3 in DNA: TGTGCCAGCAGCTTATTCTCACTTCTCGCCACTGAAGCTTTCTTT.

The chain employs TRBV6-6 and TRBJ2-3; 8 bases fit TRBD2. The junction had 1 base not matched to a gene; V was cut back by 0 bases and J by 14 bases. Looked up from germline, CDR1 is MNHNY and CDR2 is SVGAGI (reference sequence). This CDR3 has 11 amino acids. CDR3 residues: CASSYSAGGYF. The CDR3 nucleotides are TGTGCCAGCAGTTACTCGGCGGGGGGGTATTTT.

The chain couples TRBV5-1 to TRBJ1-2; 8 positions match TRBD1. V shed 4 bases, J shed 1 base, and the junction held 6 bases outside the gene matches. Germline CDR1 SGHRS, CDR2 YFSETQ. This CDR3 has 15 residues. The CDR3 loop reads CASSTGQGRNYGYTF. The DNA of the CDR3 is TGCGCCAGCAGCACCGGACAGGGCCGTAACTATGGCTACACCTTC.

The chain combines TRBV6-6 with TRBJ1-1; 8 bases align to TRBD1. The V gene end was trimmed by 6 bases and the J gene end by 1 base; junction bases not matched to a gene: 4. CDR1 MNHNY and CDR2 SVGAGI come from the germline V gene (reference sequence). This CDR3 is built from 14 residues. The CDR3 here is CASRWTGSNTEAFF. DNA for the CDR3: TGTGCCAGCAGGTGGACAGGGTCGAACACTGAAGCTTTCTTT.

This clone has only one observation. The V and J genes are TRBV18 and TRBJ1-5; TRBD1 matches 9 bases. The germline V gene encodes CDR1 KGHSH and CDR2 LQKENI. V dropped 3 bases and J dropped 5; count of bases not matched to a gene: 5. This CDR3 contains 15 residues. The CDR3 protein is CASSPGTGSHQPQHF. The CDR3 bases are TGTGCCAGCTCACCTGGGACAGGGAGTCATCAGCCCCAGCATTTT.

This rearrangement joins TRBV7-2 to TRBJ1-1; D ambiguous. This CDR3 has 14 residues. The germline CDR1 and CDR2 sequences are SGHTA and FQGNSA. V gave up 1 base and J gave up 2 bases, with 8 bases separating them. CDR3 region: CASSLGVINTEAFF. CDR3 bases: TGTGCCAGCAGCTTAGGTGTGATCAACACTGAAGCTTTCTTT.

The V gene is TRBV18, the J gene TRBJ2-7; 16 positions agree with TRBD2. CDR1 is KGHSH, CDR2 LQKENI, per germline. V was clipped by 4 bases and J by 5 bases; unmatched bases: 11. The CDR3 runs to 18 residues. The CDR3 DNA is TGTGCCAGCTCACGGGGACTAGCGGGAGGGTCCCTTGGCGACGAGCAGTACTTC. Its protein is CASSRGLAGGSLGDEQYF.

V gene TRBV5-1 combines with J gene TRBJ1-6; possibly TRBD1 for D (6 bases). The V gene lost 3 bases and the J gene lost 10 bases, with 11 bases spanning the gap. The germline CDR1 and CDR2 sequences are SGHRS and YFSETQ. CDR3 length equals 13 residues. The CDR3 loop reads CASSSEQGSPLHF. CDR3 coding DNA: TGCGCCAGCAGCTCTGAACAGGGATCACCCCTCCACTTT.

This clone was found a few times. V and J are TRBV5-1 and TRBJ1-2; tentative D call: TRBD1 (5 bases). The germline V gene has CDR1 SGHRS and CDR2 YFSETQ. V lost 4 bases, J lost 2 bases, and 12 bases lay in between. The CDR3 is 14 residues long. The CDR3 reads CASSPLTANYGYTF. CDR3 coding DNA: TGCGCCAGCAGCCCCCTGACAGCCAACTATGGCTACACCTTC.

The J gene is TRBJ2-3, the V gene TRBV5-4; D is unclear. CDR1 and CDR2 (germline): SGHNT, YYREEE (reference sequence). This CDR3 has 13 amino acids. V lost 5 bases, J lost 2 bases, and 9 bases lay in between. This CDR3 is CASRGYDTDTQYF. The CDR3, as DNA: TGTGCCAGCAGGGGCTATGACACAGATACGCAGTATTTT.